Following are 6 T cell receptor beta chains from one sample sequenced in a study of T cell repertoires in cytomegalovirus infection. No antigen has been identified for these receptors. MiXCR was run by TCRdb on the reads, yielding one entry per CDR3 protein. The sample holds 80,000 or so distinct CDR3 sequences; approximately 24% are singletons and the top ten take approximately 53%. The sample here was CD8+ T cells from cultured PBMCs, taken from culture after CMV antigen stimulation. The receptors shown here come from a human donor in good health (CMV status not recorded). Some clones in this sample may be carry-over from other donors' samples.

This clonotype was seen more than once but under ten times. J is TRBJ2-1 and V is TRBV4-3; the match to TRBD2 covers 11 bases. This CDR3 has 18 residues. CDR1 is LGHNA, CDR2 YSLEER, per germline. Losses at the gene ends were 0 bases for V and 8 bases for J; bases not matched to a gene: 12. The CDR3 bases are TGCGCCAGCAGCCAAGAGCCCCTAGCGGGAGGCTCCTGGGATGAGCAGTTCTTC. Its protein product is CASSQEPLAGGSWDEQFF.

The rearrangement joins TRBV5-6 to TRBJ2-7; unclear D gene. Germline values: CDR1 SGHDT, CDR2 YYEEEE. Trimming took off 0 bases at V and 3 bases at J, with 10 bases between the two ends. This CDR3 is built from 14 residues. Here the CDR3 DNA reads TGTGCCAGCAGCTTGGGTGGTTCCGGCTACGAGCAGTACTTC. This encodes CASSLGGSGYEQYF.

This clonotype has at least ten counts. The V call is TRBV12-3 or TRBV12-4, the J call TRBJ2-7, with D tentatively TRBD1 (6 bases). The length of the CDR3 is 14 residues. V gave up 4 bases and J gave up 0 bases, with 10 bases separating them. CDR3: CASSSGHSSYEQYF. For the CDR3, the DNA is TGTGCCAGCAGTTCGGGACACAGCTCCTACGAGCAGTACTTC.

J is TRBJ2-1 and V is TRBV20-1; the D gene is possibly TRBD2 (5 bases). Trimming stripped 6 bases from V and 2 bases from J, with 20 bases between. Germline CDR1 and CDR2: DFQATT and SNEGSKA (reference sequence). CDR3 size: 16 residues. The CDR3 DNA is TGCAGTGCCGATATGACCGAATTCGGGGCCTACAATGAGCAGTTCTTC. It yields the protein CSADMTEFGAYNEQFF.

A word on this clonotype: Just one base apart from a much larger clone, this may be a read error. In nucleotides, the CDR3 is TGTGCCAGCCGTATGACAGGGGGCATGAACGAGCAGTACTTC. Encoded protein: CASRMTGGMNEQYF. This sequence joins TRBV12-3 or TRBV12-4 and TRBJ2-7, with 10 nucleotides matching TRBD1. CDR3 length: 14 amino acids. The V gene end was trimmed by 8 bases and the J gene end by 5 bases; junction bases not matched to a gene: 9.

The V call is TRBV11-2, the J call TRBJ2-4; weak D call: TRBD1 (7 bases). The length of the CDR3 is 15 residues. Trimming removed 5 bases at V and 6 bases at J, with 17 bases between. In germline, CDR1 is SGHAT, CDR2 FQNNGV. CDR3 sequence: CASSAGGFVGNIQYF. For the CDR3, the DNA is TGTGCCAGCAGCGCAGGGGGGTTTGTGGGAAACATTCAGTACTTC.